This T cell receptor (beta chain) was observed in a study of blood T cell repertoires in COVID-19. Study context: In each case, the material was cDNA or gDNA derived from T cells, B-cell-depleted T cells, or PBMCs.

Self-reported history from a screening survey and questionnaire set each donor's cohort. In the original analysis: Amplifying reference gene primers gave estimates of nucleated cell counts. Here immunoSEQ multiplex PCR was the method, and the copy in TCRdb shows in-frame clones only, minus some. The V and J calls and clone size come from that table; D and trimming were worked out from the DNA. This sample carries roughly 180,000 clones, 65% to 85% of them seen once, and the ten largest clones take about 4%. Germline trimming cut 0 bases from V and 5 bases from J; bases unmatched to any gene: 3. Germline CDR1 and CDR2: SGDLS and YYNGEE. The CDR3 covers 14 residues.

The V and J genes are TRBV9 and TRBJ2-3, with 7 bases that match TRBD2. Source material: PBMCs or T cells enriched from blood (not recorded which). This sequence was found in a woman in her forties or fifties in a cohort exposed to, infected with or recovered from COVID-19 (not recorded which). CDR3 sequence (DNA): TGTGCCAGCAGCGTAGACGGGGGGAAAGATACGCAGTATTTT. This translates into CASSVDGGKDTQYF.